This T cell receptor beta chain comes out of a study of T-cell reconstitution after alpha-beta-depleted transplantation in children. Broader study findings: Fresh T-cell production supplied most of the T-cell counts and diversity seen one year after transplant. Elevated TCRbeta diversity at day 60 was traced, in some patients, to surviving recipient T cells and thymic progenitors. Reported findings indicate that, about two months after transplant, alpha-beta T cells came from several hundred expanded clones, which were derived from non-depleted graft cells.

Unique molecular identifiers were used to barcode this TCRbeta library. Via MiXCR, TCRdb re-called the PCR reads, giving one row per CDR3 protein. The sample consists of a few hundred thousand distinct CDR3 sequences, roughly 30% of them appearing once. The CDR3 totals 14 residues. V dropped 3 bases and J dropped 5 bases, with 14 bases sitting between them. The germline V gene has CDR1 SGHDT and CDR2 YYEEEE. Note on this clonotype: Its antigen is currently unknown.

The rearrangement uses TRBV5-6 and TRBJ2-5; the D gene could be TRBD1 or TRBD2 (5 bases each). The sequences come from PBMCs, collected before TCRalphabeta/CD19-depleted stem cell transplant. The TCR was taken from a boy less than two years old with Wiskott-Aldrich syndrome, due to receive a stem cell transplant. The CDR3 region is CASSWLGPGETQYF. The CDR3 DNA sequence: TGTGCCAGCAGCTGGCTGGGACCAGGGGAGACCCAGTACTTC.